The 26 T cell receptor beta chains below all came from one sample that was sequenced in a study of blood T cell repertoires in COVID-19. The protocol was immunoSEQ multiplex PCR, while the TCRdb copy is restricted to in-frame clones and leaves out a portion. The sample lists roughly 250,000 clones, roughly nine tenths occurring once. The sequencing sample was made of peripheral blood. The source is a man in his sixties who had recovered from COVID-19.

This clone was counted once. The rearrangement links TRBV5-1 to TRBJ2-3; 8 bases fit TRBD1. The CDR3 sequence is 17 residues long. Germline V gives CDR1 SGHRS, CDR2 YFSETQ. After removal of 3 bases from V and 3 bases from J, the junction contained 12 bases not matched to a gene. Written as DNA, the CDR3 is TGCGCCAGCAGCTCCCTGAGAGGACAGGGCTTTACAGATACGCAGTATTTT. Protein: CASSSLRGQGFTDTQYF. The variable domain in full, with the rest retrieved from reference TRBV5-1 and TRBJ2-3, is KAGVTQTPRYLIKTRGQQVTLSCSPISGHRSVSWYQQTPGQGLQFLFEYFSETQRNKGNFPGRFSGRQFSNSRSEMNVSTLELGDSALYLCASSSLRGQGFTDTQYFGPGTRLTVL.

This clone was counted between two and nine times. This chain connects TRBV5-6 to TRBJ1-6; D is unresolved. The length of the CDR3 is 16 residues. From germline, CDR1 is SGHDT and CDR2 YYEEEE. V lost 3 bases and J 8 bases, leaving 18 bases between the germline ends. For the CDR3, the DNA is TGTGCCAGCAGCTCTGGAGAGGCAAGGGAGCATTCACCCCTCCACTTT. It yields the protein CASSSGEAREHSPLHF. The whole variable domain, filled in from reference TRBV5-6 and TRBJ1-6, reads DAGVTQSPTHLIKTRGQQVTLRCSPKSGHDTVSWYQQALGQGPQFIFQYYEEEERQRGNFPDRFSGHQFPNYSSELNVNALLLGDSALYLCASSSGEAREHSPLHFGNGTRLTVT.

The chain recombines TRBV10-3 with TRBJ2-5; 14 positions agree with TRBD2. The CDR3 covers 18 residues. Trimming removed 6 bases from V and 0 bases from J; junction bases left unmatched: 9. The germline V gene has CDR1 ENHRY and CDR2 SYGVKD. DNA of the CDR3: TGTGCCATCAGGCGGGGACTAGCGGGGGCCACACACCAAGAGACCCAGTACTTC. Its protein product is CAIRRGLAGATHQETQYF.

The chain carries TRBV3-1 (or the pseudogene TRBV3-2) and TRBJ2-1, with 7 bases that match TRBD2. Trimming at V came to 3 bases and at J to 6 bases, leaving 8 bases not matched to a gene. The germline gives CDR1 LGHDT, CDR2 YNNKEL (reference sequence). The CDR3 consists of 15 residues. Here the CDR3 reads CASSQRGFTPNEQFF. CDR3 sequence (DNA): TGTGCCAGCAGCCAGCGGGGGTTCACCCCCAATGAGCAGTTCTTC.

The chain couples TRBV6-6 to TRBJ1-4; 7 positions match TRBD1. The germline CDR1 and CDR2 sequences are MNHNY and SVGAGI (reference sequence). V dropped 7 bases and J dropped 2; count of bases not matched to a gene: 7. The CDR3 length is 15 residues. The chain's CDR3 is CASIRQGATNEKLFF. CDR3 in DNA: TGTGCCAGCATCCGACAGGGTGCCACTAATGAAAAACTGTTTTTT.

The rearrangement joins TRBV6-5 to TRBJ1-2; D might be TRBD1 (5 bases). Germline-derived CDR1 and CDR2 are MNHEY and SVGAGI. V was cut by 9 bases and J by 7 bases, with 18 bases left in between. This CDR3 contains 13 residues. CDR3 amino acids: CASVYYGGGGYTF. CDR3 coding DNA: TGTGCCAGTGTCTACTACGGGGGTGGTGGCTACACCTTC.

The rearrangement links TRBV4-2 to TRBJ1-1; D call uncertain. V gave up 2 bases and J gave up 0 bases, with 10 bases separating them. This CDR3 contains 15 residues. CDR1 LGHNA and CDR2 YNFKEQ come from the germline V gene. CDR3 sequence (DNA): TGTGCCAGCAGCCAATCCATCGCTATGAACACTGAAGCTTTCTTT. It specifies CASSQSIAMNTEAFF.

The V gene is TRBV24-1, the J gene TRBJ1-5; 8 nucleotides line up with TRBD1. The CDR3 is 16 residues long. Trimming cost V 3 bases and J 4 bases; bases outside gene matches: 7. CDR1 KGHDR and CDR2 SFDVKD come from the germline V gene. The CDR3 sequence is CATSDPGQGKNQPQHF. The CDR3 DNA sequence: TGTGCCACCAGTGATCCCGGACAGGGCAAAAATCAGCCCCAGCATTTT.

The chain combines TRBV15 with TRBJ1-2; D is possibly TRBD1 (5 bases). The CDR3 runs to 16 residues. CDR1 and CDR2 (germline): LNHNV, YYDKDF (reference sequence). V was trimmed by 1 base and J by 0 bases, leaving 12 bases between them. The CDR3 nucleotides read TGTGCCACCAGCAGAGCCGGGGGGGGAGCTAACTATGGCTACACCTTC. Translation gives CATSRAGGGANYGYTF.

This chain joins TRBV5-1 and TRBJ2-2, with a tentative D call TRBD1 (6 bases). Between the trimmed V and J ends, which lost 4 bases and 7 bases, there was a span of 20 bases. The CDR3 covers 16 residues. Looked up from germline, CDR1 is SGHRS and CDR2 is YFSETQ. The CDR3 nucleotides read TGCGCCAGCAGCGTAGATTTCTTTCAGGGGAGCGGGGAGCTGTTTTTT. Its translation is CASSVDFFQGSGELFF.

This clone was counted a few times. This rearrangement joins TRBV18 to TRBJ2-7; 7 bases line up with TRBD1. CDR1 and CDR2 from the germline V gene are KGHSH and LQKENI. V trimming: 3 bases; J trimming: 3 bases; junction bases outside the gene matches: 8. The CDR3 has 15 amino acids. This CDR3 reads CASSPGDRELYEQYF. The CDR3 DNA follows: TGTGCCAGCTCACCCGGCGACAGGGAACTCTACGAGCAGTACTTC.

The gene calls are TRBV6-5 and TRBJ2-4, with D possibly TRBD1 on 5 matching bases. The CDR3 is made up of 14 amino acids. The V and J ends lost 11 bases and 0 bases respectively, with 14 bases between them. Germline V gene sequence: CDR1 MNHEY, CDR2 SVGAGI. CDR3 protein: CAVWGALAKNIQYF. The CDR3 region has the DNA TGTGCCGTTTGGGGCGCCCTAGCCAAAAACATTCAGTACTTC.

This clone was seen only once. CDR3 nucleotide sequence: TGCAGCGCATTGACTAGCGGAATTCAGTACTTC. Translating it yields CSALTSGIQYF. The chain combines TRBV29-1 with TRBJ2-4, with 9 positions matching TRBD2. The CDR3 runs to 11 residues. CDR1 is SQVTM and CDR2 is ANQGSEA in the germline V gene. The V segment lost 7 bases and the J segment 10 bases; nucleotides outside the gene matches: 5. Drawing the rest from reference TRBV29-1 and TRBJ2-4, the complete variable domain is SAVISQKPSRDICQRGTSLTIQCQVDSQVTMMFWYRQQPGQSLTLIATANQGSEATYESGFVIDKFPISRPNLTFSTLTVSNMSPEDSSIYLCSALTSGIQYFGAGTRLSVL.

The V and J genes are TRBV5-1 and TRBJ2-3; D unresolved. Looked up from germline, CDR1 is SGHRS and CDR2 is YFSETQ. The CDR3 is 15 amino acids. V lost 2 bases and J 0 bases, leaving 10 bases between the germline ends. The CDR3 DNA is TGCGCCAGCAGCTTACAGATACCTAGCACAGATACGCAGTATTTT. This translates into CASSLQIPSTDTQYF.

This sequence joins TRBV9 and TRBJ2-1; no reliable D call. The germline gives CDR1 SGDLS, CDR2 YYNGEE. V lost 3 bases and J lost 6, with 16 bases in between. The CDR3 covers 15 residues. CDR3 nucleotides: TGTGCCAGCAGCGCTACAGTGGCCCCGAGCAATGAGCAGTTCTTC. Its translation: CASSATVAPSNEQFF.

The J gene is TRBJ1-1, the V gene TRBV5-6; D unresolved. This CDR3 contains 13 residues. CDR1 and CDR2 from the germline V gene are SGHDT and YYEEEE. The V end lost 2 bases, the J end lost 0 bases, and 5 bases lay between the germline ends. The chain's CDR3 is CASSFQMNTEAFF. CDR3 DNA: TGTGCCAGCAGCTTTCAGATGAACACTGAAGCTTTCTTT.

This chain joins TRBV30 and TRBJ2-7, with 7 bases fitting TRBD1. The CDR3 consists of 13 residues. Trimming at V came to 5 bases and at J to 0 bases, leaving 4 bases not matched to a gene. From germline, CDR1 is GTSNPN and CDR2 SVGIG (reference sequence). CDR3 sequence: CAWSTGYSYEQYF. Written as DNA, the CDR3 is TGTGCCTGGTCGACAGGGTACTCCTACGAGCAGTACTTC.

This chain uses TRBV2 with TRBJ1-4; TRBD1 matches 7 bases. The CDR3 spans 14 residues. The ends lost 6 bases at V and 5 bases at J; junction bases unmatched: 6. CDR1 is SNHLY, CDR2 FYNNEI, per germline. CDR3 coding DNA: TGTGCCAGCAGCCGCCGGGACAGAAATGAAAAACTGTTTTTT. It is translated as CASSRRDRNEKLFF. Variable domain in full (rest from reference TRBV2 and TRBJ1-4): EPEVTQTPSHQVTQMGQEVILRCVPISNHLYFYWYRQILGQKVEFLVSFYNNEISEKSEIFDDQFSVERPDGSNFTLKIRSTKLEDSAMYFCASSRRDRNEKLFFGSGTQLSVL.

This clone was seen a few times. The chain is built from TRBV5-1 and TRBJ2-3; TRBD1 agrees at 7 bases. The V segment lost 3 bases and the J segment 4 bases; nucleotides outside the gene matches: 2. The CDR3 has 13 residues. CDR1 SGHRS and CDR2 YFSETQ come from the germline V gene. CDR3 sequence: CASSSQGADTQYF. CDR3 nucleotides: TGCGCCAGCAGCTCTCAGGGGGCAGATACGCAGTATTTT.

The gene calls are TRBV7-6 and TRBJ2-1; perhaps TRBD2 as D (5 bases). Germline V gene data show CDR1 as SGHVS and CDR2 as FNYEAQ. Trimming pared 5 bases from V and 4 bases from J, leaving 12 bases between. This CDR3 is 14 amino acids long. CDR3 coding DNA: TGTGCCAGCAGCCGGGAATTTGGTTACAATGAGCAGTTCTTC. This encodes CASSREFGYNEQFF.

This clone was observed a few times. The chain links TRBV4-1 to TRBJ1-2; 7 positions agree with TRBD1. The CDR3 loop spans 12 amino acids. The V segment lost 4 bases and the J segment 8 bases; nucleotides outside the gene matches: 4. Germline CDR1 MGHRA, CDR2 YSYEKL. Here the CDR3 reads CASSPTGWGYTF. The DNA of the CDR3 is TGCGCCAGCAGCCCGACAGGGTGGGGCTACACCTTC.

The chain carries TRBV27 and TRBJ1-2; no firm D call. In germline, CDR1 is MNHEY, CDR2 SMNVEV (reference sequence). The ends were cut back, 9 bases at V and 0 bases at J, with 8 bases in the middle. The CDR3 spans 12 residues. CDR3 DNA: TGTGCCAGGGGCCCCCCTAACTATGGCTACACCTTC. This codes for CARGPPNYGYTF.

The rearrangement links TRBV13 to TRBJ2-7; 7 nucleotides line up with TRBD2. CDR1 is PRHDT, CDR2 FYEKMQ, per germline (reference sequence). This CDR3 is built from 13 residues. With V trimmed by 2 bases and J by 3 bases, 1 base remained unmatched. The CDR3 reads CASSLTSVYEQYF. CDR3 DNA: TGTGCCAGCAGCTTAACTAGCGTCTACGAGCAGTACTTC. Full variable domain (rest looked up from reference TRBV13 and TRBJ2-7): AAGVIQSPRHLIKEKRETATLKCYPIPRHDTVYWYQQGPGQDPQFLISFYEKMQSDKGSIPDRFSAQQFSDYHSELNMSSLELGDSALYFCASSLTSVYEQYFGPGTRLTVT.

The rearrangement joins TRBV12-5 to TRBJ2-4; D is possibly TRBD1 (5 bases). The CDR3 loop spans 12 amino acids. CDR1 is LGHNT and CDR2 is FRNRAP in the germline V gene. Trimming shortened V by 3 bases and J by 8 bases, and 8 bases separated the two germline ends. Here the CDR3 reads CASGLGQDIQYF. The CDR3 bases are TGTGCTAGTGGTTTAGGACAAGACATTCAGTACTTC.

The chain has TRBV18 and TRBJ1-4, with D uncertain. Trimming removed 3 bases at V and 7 bases at J, with 6 bases between. The germline V gene has CDR1 KGHSH and CDR2 LQKENI. The CDR3 totals 12 residues. This CDR3 reads CASSPGSEKLFF. The CDR3 DNA is TGTGCCAGCTCACCCGGGAGTGAAAAACTGTTTTTT.

This clone appeared once. The rearrangement uses TRBV3-1 (or the pseudogene TRBV3-2) and TRBJ2-2; 7 bases are shared with TRBD1. The V gene end was trimmed by 2 bases and the J gene end by 0 bases; junction bases not matched to a gene: 12. This CDR3 has 19 amino acids. Germline loops: CDR1 LGHDT, CDR2 YNNKEL (reference sequence). CDR3 DNA: TGTGCCAGCAGCCAACTAAGATGGACAGGCGCCTCGAACACCGGGGAGCTGTTTTTT. It specifies CASSQLRWTGASNTGELFF.